The 20 T cell receptor beta chains below come from one sample, sequenced in a study of a mutant IDH1 vaccine in newly diagnosed glioma. Their specific antigens are unknown. As to time point: week 5, during vaccination. Vaccine doses each comprised 300 ug of mutant IDH1 20-mer peptide, with topical imiquimod. Clones were sequenced by immunoSEQ multiplex PCR, and TCRdb holds only the in-frame ones, with some missing. The sample has 40,000 to 55,000 clones, 78% seen once. The sequencing here drew on PBMCs, taken from a glioma patient whose treatment included an IDH1 peptide vaccine. Every receptor here comes from a man in his forties or fifties with glioma.

Comment on this clone: Other nucleotide sequences from this sample produce the same CDR3. The rearrangement links TRBV9 to TRBJ2-7; D is uncertain. Germline-derived CDR1 and CDR2 are SGDLS and YYNGEE. There are 12 residues in the CDR3. Trimming removed 4 bases from V and 0 bases from J, with 5 bases in between. CDR3 protein: CASSRDSYEQYF. The DNA for the CDR3 is TGTGCCAGCAGCAGGGACTCCTACGAGCAGTACTTC. Supplemented by reference TRBV9 and TRBJ2-7, the full variable domain reads DSGVTQTPKHLITATGQRVTLRCSPRSGDLSVYWYQQSLDQGLQFLIQYYNGEERAKGNILERFSAQQFPDLHSELNLSSLELGDSALYFCASSRDSYEQYFGPGTRLTVT.

This clone was seen only once. J is TRBJ2-7 and V is TRBV7-9, with TRBD1 matching over 9 bases. The CDR3 has 13 amino acids. CDR1 is SEHNR, CDR2 FQNEAQ, per germline (reference sequence). V lost 5 bases to trimming and J lost 7 bases; unmatched junction nucleotides: 6. DNA of the CDR3: TGTGCCAGCAGCACCATGGACAGGGGTGAGCAGTACTTC. Protein product: CASSTMDRGEQYF.

Only a few counts were recorded for this clone. V usage is TRBV5-5 and J usage is TRBJ1-2; D not resolved. Germline CDR1 is SGHKS and CDR2 is YYEKEE (reference sequence). Trimming cost V 4 bases and J 4 bases, with 14 bases left between them. The CDR3 is 14 amino acids. CDR3 in DNA: TGTGCCAGCAGCCCGACGGATGGAGGCTATGGCTACACCTTC. It yields the protein CASSPTDGGYGYTF.

The chain links TRBV2 to TRBJ1-4, with TRBD1 matching over 8 bases. CDR1 and CDR2 from the germline V gene are SNHLY and FYNNEI. This CDR3 contains 14 residues. Trimming at V came to 8 bases and at J to 3 bases, leaving 5 bases not matched to a gene. CDR3 bases: TGTGCCAGCGTTGCGGACAGGGCTAATGAAAAACTGTTTTTT. Its translation is CASVADRANEKLFF.

This clone occurred once. The rearrangement links TRBV28 to TRBJ1-3; TRBD1 matches 8 bases. This CDR3 is 14 amino acids long. Germline V gene data show CDR1 as MDHEN and CDR2 as SYDVKM. After removal of 6 bases from V and 2 bases from J, the junction contained 3 bases not matched to a gene. This CDR3 reads CASSLTGAGNTIYF. In nucleotides, the CDR3 is TGTGCCAGCAGCTTGACAGGGGCTGGAAACACCATATATTTT.

This chain connects TRBV11-1 to TRBJ2-2; no reliable D call. The germline gives CDR1 SGHAT, CDR2 FQDESV (reference sequence). V lost 5 bases, J lost 5 bases, and 9 bases lay in between. The CDR3 spans 13 residues. The CDR3 nucleotides read TGTGCCAGCAGCCCCGCTCGGACCGGGGAGCTGTTTTTT. Residues: CASSPARTGELFF.

The genes are TRBV19 and TRBJ1-2, with a weak D call TRBD1 (6 bases). V was trimmed by 1 base and J by 0 bases, leaving 9 bases between them. The CDR3 loop spans 15 amino acids. CDR1 and CDR2 (germline): LNHDA, SQIVND (reference sequence). The CDR3 here is CASSIGTAPNYGYTF. The DNA for the CDR3 is TGTGCCAGTAGTATAGGGACAGCGCCTAACTATGGCTACACCTTC.

This clone was detected once. This rearrangement joins TRBV30 to TRBJ2-2; 7 nucleotides agree with TRBD1. From germline, CDR1 is GTSNPN and CDR2 SVGIG (reference sequence). The CDR3 runs to 14 residues. V dropped 5 bases and J dropped 1; count of bases not matched to a gene: 4. The CDR3 nucleotides read TGTGCCTGGCCGGGACAGAGGAACACCGGGGAGCTGTTTTTT. This sequence encodes CAWPGQRNTGELFF.

This chain links TRBV10-3 with TRBJ1-2; no definite D call. V shed 2 bases and J shed 5 bases, with 12 bases lying between them. The CDR3 loop spans 14 amino acids. Germline V gives CDR1 ENHRY, CDR2 SYGVKD. In DNA, the CDR3 is TGTGCCATCAGTGAGGAAATGGGTGGGTATGGCTACACCTTC. It is translated as CAISEEMGGYGYTF.

V is TRBV5-1 and J is TRBJ1-5; TRBD1 is a possible D gene (5 bases). This CDR3 spans 13 amino acids. V was pared by 2 bases and J by 8 bases, with 11 bases between. Germline CDR1 SGHRS, CDR2 YFSETQ. CDR3 DNA sequence: TGCGCCAGCAGCTTAACGGCGGGGGAGCCCCAGCATTTT. Amino acids: CASSLTAGEPQHF.

This chain uses TRBV28 with TRBJ2-5, with a possible D match to TRBD1 (7 bases). Looked up from germline, CDR1 is MDHEN and CDR2 is SYDVKM. This CDR3 contains 14 residues. The germline V and J ends were trimmed by 5 bases and 5 bases, with 15 bases remaining between them. The CDR3 bases are TGTGCCAGCAGTCCCCTGACAGGGAGGGAGACCCAGTACTTC. Its translation is CASSPLTGRETQYF.

This sequence joins TRBV30 and TRBJ1-5; 8 bases map to TRBD1. This CDR3 is built from 15 residues. CDR1 is GTSNPN and CDR2 is SVGIG in the germline V gene (reference sequence). The trim removed 1 base at V and 9 bases at J, leaving 11 bases unmatched. In nucleotides, the CDR3 is TGTGCCTGGAGTGGCCGGGACAGGTACCCTAGGCCCCAGCATTTT. This codes for CAWSGRDRYPRPQHF. Looking up the rest from reference TRBV30 and TRBJ1-5 gives the full variable domain: SQTIHQWPATLVQPVGSPLSLECTVEGTSNPNLYWYRQAAGRGLQLLFYSVGIGQISSEVPQNLSASRPQDRQFILSSKKLLLSDSGFYLCAWSGRDRYPRPQHFGDGTRLSIL.

The chain employs TRBV9 and TRBJ2-7; D is uncertain. Deletions cut 2 bases from V and 1 base from J, with 10 bases between. Germline CDR1 SGDLS, CDR2 YYNGEE. The CDR3 runs 14 residues. The CDR3 reads CASSVGYGSYEQYF. CDR3 DNA: TGTGCCAGCAGCGTGGGGTACGGTTCCTACGAGCAGTACTTC.

The chain joins TRBV9 to TRBJ1-1; the D is unclear. Per germline, CDR1 SGDLS and CDR2 YYNGEE. CDR3 length: 12 amino acids. Trimming left V 3 bases short and J 5 bases short, with 8 bases between. CDR3 amino acids: CASSASETEAFF. The CDR3, as DNA: TGTGCCAGCAGCGCCTCAGAAACTGAAGCTTTCTTT.

This chain connects TRBV5-6 to TRBJ1-2, with 9 bases that match TRBD1. Germline values: CDR1 SGHDT, CDR2 YYEEEE. The CDR3 sequence is 15 residues long. J gave up 5 bases and V 6 bases, and 11 bases lay outside the gene matches. CDR3 protein: CASIFGGQGPYGYTF. The CDR3 DNA reads as TGTGCCAGCATTTTTGGGGGACAGGGTCCTTATGGCTACACCTTC.

This chain connects TRBV5-6 to TRBJ1-2; no clear D gene. Germline assignment: CDR1 SGHDT and CDR2 YYEEEE. The CDR3 sequence is 14 residues long. Trimming shortened V by 0 bases and J by 1 base, and 7 bases separated the two germline ends. This chain's CDR3 is CASSLAGFNYGYTF. CDR3 nucleotides: TGTGCCAGCAGCTTGGCCGGTTTTAACTATGGCTACACCTTC.

Worth noting for this clone: The sample carries other DNA sequences with the same CDR3. The chain is built from TRBV29-1 and TRBJ1-4; possible D gene TRBD1, 5 bases. Trimming took 6 bases from V and 6 from J, leaving 11 bases between them. CDR3 size: 12 residues. CDR1 and CDR2 (germline): SQVTM, ANQGSEA. The CDR3 bases are TGCAGCGTCCGCAGGGATGATGAAAAACTGTTTTTT. This translates into CSVRRDDEKLFF.

V gene TRBV6-6 combines with J gene TRBJ1-2, with 8 bases identical to TRBD1. The junction had 7 bases not matched to a gene; V was cut back by 2 bases and J by 2 bases. CDR1 MNHNY and CDR2 SVGAGI come from the germline V gene (reference sequence). The CDR3 runs 16 residues. CDR3 in amino acids: CASSYPRTGWNYGYTF. In DNA form, the CDR3 reads TGTGCCAGCAGTTACCCGCGGACAGGGTGGAACTATGGCTACACCTTC.

V is TRBV6-1 and J is TRBJ1-1; a weak D match, TRBD1 (5 bases). The CDR3 covers 12 residues. V was trimmed by 5 bases and J by 9 bases, leaving 13 bases between them. Germline CDR1 reads MNHNS; CDR2 reads SASEGT. This CDR3 is CASSQGPPQAFF. The CDR3 bases are TGTGCCAGCAGTCAGGGCCCGCCGCAAGCTTTCTTT.

The chain carries TRBV5-4 and TRBJ2-3, with D unclear. The CDR3 consists of 14 residues. V lost 4 bases to trimming and J lost 4 bases, with 13 bases between them. CDR1 and CDR2 (germline): SGHNT, YYREEE (reference sequence). This CDR3 is CASSPLLESDTQYF. DNA of the CDR3: TGTGCCAGCAGCCCACTCTTAGAATCAGATACGCAGTATTTT.